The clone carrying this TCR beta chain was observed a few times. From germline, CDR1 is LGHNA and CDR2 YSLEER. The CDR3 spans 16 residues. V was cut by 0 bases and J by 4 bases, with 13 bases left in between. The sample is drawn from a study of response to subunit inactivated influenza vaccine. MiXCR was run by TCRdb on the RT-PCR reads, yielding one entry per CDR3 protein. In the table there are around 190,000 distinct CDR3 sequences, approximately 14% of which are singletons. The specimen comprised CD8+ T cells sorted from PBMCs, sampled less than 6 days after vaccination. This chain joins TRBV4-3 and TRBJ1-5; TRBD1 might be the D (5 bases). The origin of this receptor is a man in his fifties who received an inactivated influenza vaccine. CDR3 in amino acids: CASSQDGTRPNQPQHF. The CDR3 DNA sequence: TGCGCCAGCAGCCAAGACGGGACGCGTCCGAATCAGCCCCAGCATTTT.